This T cell receptor (beta chain) stems from a study of cytomegalovirus exposure and HLA in healthy donors. General study findings and limits: Available immune exposure information covered CMV serostatus only.

In the case of this clone: Its antigen is not identified.

PCR used 60 Vbeta primers and 13 Jbeta primers. Using immunoSEQ multiplex PCR, the repertoire was profiled, and TCRdb retains in-frame clones only, with some absent. Altogether about 110,000 clones are present, about 80% being singletons, with the ten largest covering over 7%. The clonotype was recovered from a woman aged 45 to 65 in good health and CMV-seropositive. Sequenced: PBMCs.

The CDR3 nucleotides read TGTGCCAGTAGTGGATGGGGACAGGTAAACACAGATACGCAGTATTTT. The encoded protein is CASSGWGQVNTDTQYF. The chain uses TRBV19 and TRBJ2-3, with 8 bases identical to TRBD1. V lost 5 bases and J lost 2; bases outside the gene matches: 9. CDR3 size: 16 residues. CDR1 and CDR2 (germline): LNHDA, SQIVND (reference sequence). The full variable domain, rest sourced from reference TRBV19 and TRBJ2-3, is DGGITQSPKYLFRKEGQNVTLSCEQNLNHDAMYWYRQDPGQGLRLIYYSQIVNDFQKGDIAEGYSVSREKKESFPLTVTSAQKNPTAFYLCASSGWGQVNTDTQYFGPGTRLTVL.